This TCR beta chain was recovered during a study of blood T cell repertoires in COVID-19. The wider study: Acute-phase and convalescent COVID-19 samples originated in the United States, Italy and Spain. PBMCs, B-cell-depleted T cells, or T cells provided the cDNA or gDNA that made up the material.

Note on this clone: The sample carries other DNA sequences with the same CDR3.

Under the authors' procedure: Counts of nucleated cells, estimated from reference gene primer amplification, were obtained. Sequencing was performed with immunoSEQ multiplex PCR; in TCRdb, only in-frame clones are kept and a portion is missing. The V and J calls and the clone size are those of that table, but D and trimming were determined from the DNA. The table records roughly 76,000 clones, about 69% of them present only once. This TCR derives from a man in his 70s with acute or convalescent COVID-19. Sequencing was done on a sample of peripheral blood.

In DNA, the CDR3 is TGTGCCAGCTCGCCCACTGGAGGGGAGACCCAGTACTTC. This codes for CASSPTGGETQYF. The V call is TRBV18, the J call TRBJ2-5; a weak D match, TRBD2 (6 bases). The V end lost 6 bases, the J end lost 5 bases, and 13 bases lay between the germline ends. Germline V CDR1 and CDR2: KGHSH, LQKENI. This CDR3 spans 13 amino acids.